Each of the 32 T cell receptor beta chains below was sequenced from the same sample in a study of shared clonotypes between healthy human individuals. Profiled with immunoSEQ multiplex PCR; TCRdb holds only in-frame clones, not every one. The sample lists 2 million to 3 million clones, approximately 93% seen once, with around 0.4% in the top ten. Material for sequencing was naive CD4+ T cells from PBMCs. Subset specified: CD45RA+ positively selected. These receptors were obtained from a man between 18 and 29 years old in good health. Some clones in this sample may be carry-over from other donors' samples.

The chain combines TRBV11-1 with TRBJ1-6; D remains ambiguous. The V gene's germline CDR1 is SGHAT and CDR2 FQDESV (reference sequence). The length of the CDR3 is 15 residues. V was shortened by 2 bases and J by 10 bases, with 15 bases between the two germline ends. Written as DNA, the CDR3 is TGTGCCAGCAGCTTATTTGCAGCCAAGCGATCACCCCTCCACTTT. Its translation: CASSLFAAKRSPLHF.

This chain joins TRBV11-2 and TRBJ1-2; D might be TRBD1 (6 bases). CDR3 length: 14 residues. Germline V lookup: CDR1 SGHAT, CDR2 FQNNGV. V gave up 3 bases and J gave up 3 bases, with 11 bases separating them. The CDR3 region is CASSFQDSYYGYTF. CDR3 nucleotide sequence: TGTGCCAGCAGCTTTCAGGACAGCTACTATGGCTACACCTTC.

V and J are TRBV5-4 and TRBJ2-1; 7 nucleotides agree with TRBD2. Germline values: CDR1 SGHNT, CDR2 YYREEE (reference sequence). V shed 4 bases and J 8 bases; nucleotides not matched to a gene: 12. The CDR3 has 15 amino acids. The CDR3 here is CASSRTSAPGDEQFF. The CDR3 bases are TGTGCCAGCAGCAGAACTAGCGCACCGGGGGATGAGCAGTTCTTC.

The gene calls are TRBV27 and TRBJ2-5; the D gene could be TRBD1 or TRBD2 (5 bases each). The CDR3 length is 14 residues. Looked up from germline, CDR1 is MNHEY and CDR2 is SMNVEV (reference sequence). Trimming removed 7 bases at V and 1 base at J, with 13 bases between. Here the CDR3 DNA reads TGTGCCAGCAAAGAATTGGGGACCCAAGAGACCCAGTACTTC. Its protein is CASKELGTQETQYF.

V is TRBV6-6 and J is TRBJ1-4, with a tentative D call TRBD1 (6 bases). This CDR3 spans 14 amino acids. Germline CDR1 is MNHNY and CDR2 is SVGAGI (reference sequence). Trimming cost V 2 bases and J 4 bases, with 8 bases left between them. CDR3 nucleotides: TGTGCCAGCAGTTACAGGGGGGTTAATGAAAAACTGTTTTTT. Residues: CASSYRGVNEKLFF.

This clone showed up just once. The gene calls are TRBV2 and TRBJ2-7; unclear D gene. Trimming shortened V by 6 bases and J by 6 bases, and 12 bases separated the two germline ends. The CDR3 has 12 amino acids. The germline V gene encodes CDR1 SNHLY and CDR2 FYNNEI. Written as DNA, the CDR3 is TGTGCCAGCAGCCTGGACGGCATCGAGCAGTACTTC. As protein: CASSLDGIEQYF.

The chain carries TRBV28 and TRBJ2-7, with D tentatively TRBD1 (6 bases). V gave up 6 bases and J gave up 0 bases, with 12 bases separating them. The CDR3 sequence is 14 residues long. From germline, CDR1 is MDHEN and CDR2 SYDVKM. This CDR3 reads CASRGALSSYEQYF. In DNA, the CDR3 is TGTGCCAGCAGGGGGGCCCTCAGCTCCTACGAGCAGTACTTC.

This rearrangement joins TRBV9 to TRBJ1-1; no reliable D call. V lost 6 bases and J lost 3, with 18 bases in between. The CDR3 runs to 15 residues. The germline V gene encodes CDR1 SGDLS and CDR2 YYNGEE. This CDR3 reads CASTRLSSADTEAFF. As DNA, the CDR3 is TGTGCCAGCACCCGTTTATCTTCCGCGGACACTGAAGCTTTCTTT.

The chain has TRBV7-8 and TRBJ2-5; possible D gene TRBD2, 5 bases. V lost 4 bases and J lost 2, with 11 bases in between. This CDR3 has 14 amino acids. Germline lookup yields CDR1 SGHVS and CDR2 FQNEAQ. This CDR3 is CASSSRTYQETQYF. CDR3 nucleotide sequence: TGTGCCAGCAGCTCCCGGACTTATCAAGAGACCCAGTACTTC.

V gene TRBV7-8 combines with J gene TRBJ2-5, with D possibly matching TRBD1 (5 bases). Trimming took off 11 bases at V and 3 bases at J, with 7 bases between the two ends. The length of the CDR3 is 10 residues. The germline V gene encodes CDR1 SGHVS and CDR2 FQNEAQ. CDR3 nucleotide sequence: TGTGCCGAAGGGGAAGAGACCCAGTACTTC. Translation gives CAEGEETQYF.

The count of this clone is one. The chain employs TRBV29-1 and TRBJ2-5; perhaps TRBD2 as D (6 bases). The V gene's germline CDR1 is SQVTM and CDR2 ANQGSEA. This CDR3 is 13 amino acids long. V lost 4 bases and J lost 1, with 10 bases in between. Here the CDR3 DNA reads TGCAGCGTTGTGGGGAGGTTCCAAGAGACCCAGTACTTC. Translating gives CSVVGRFQETQYF. Together with reference TRBV29-1 and TRBJ2-5, the CDR3 gives the full variable domain: SAVISQKPSRDICQRGTSLTIQCQVDSQVTMMFWYRQQPGQSLTLIATANQGSEATYESGFVIDKFPISRPNLTFSTLTVSNMSPEDSSIYLCSVVGRFQETQYFGPGTRLLVL.

The CDR3 region has the DNA TGTGCCAGCAGCGTAGCCCGACAAGGCCGGACCGGGGAGCTGTTTTTT. This gives the protein CASSVARQGRTGELFF. The chain has TRBV9 and TRBJ2-2; no clear D. This CDR3 comprises 16 residues. Germline loops: CDR1 SGDLS, CDR2 YYNGEE. The V end lost 0 bases, the J end lost 5 bases, and 14 bases lay between the germline ends.

The chain links TRBV11-2 to TRBJ1-2; 7 positions agree with TRBD1. The ends lost 5 bases at V and 2 bases at J; junction bases unmatched: 8. The CDR3 has 15 residues. The germline V gene encodes CDR1 SGHAT and CDR2 FQNNGV. The CDR3 sequence: CASSRLRGRNYGYTF. For the CDR3, the DNA is TGTGCCAGCAGCAGACTCAGGGGGAGGAACTATGGCTACACCTTC.

V usage is TRBV6-1 and J usage is TRBJ1-5; D possibly corresponds to TRBD1 (5 bases). CDR1 and CDR2 (germline): MNHNS, SASEGT. This CDR3 is 14 amino acids long. Trimming removed 2 bases from V and 4 bases from J, with 9 bases in between. The CDR3, as DNA: TGTGCCAGCAGTGAATTTGGGGGGAATCAGCCCCAGCATTTT. This codes for CASSEFGGNQPQHF.

The chain links TRBV28 to TRBJ1-5; D is possibly TRBD1 (5 bases). Trimming shortened V by 2 bases and J by 6 bases, and 14 bases separated the two germline ends. Per the germline V gene, CDR1 is MDHEN and CDR2 is SYDVKM. The CDR3 is 15 amino acids. The CDR3 DNA follows: TGTGCCAGCAGTTTAAGAATCGGGGCGACTCAGCCCCAGCATTTT. Its protein product is CASSLRIGATQPQHF.

The rearrangement joins TRBV19 to TRBJ1-4, with TRBD1 as a possible D gene (5 bases). V gave up 4 bases and J gave up 6 bases, with 12 bases separating them. The CDR3 spans 14 residues. Germline V gene sequence: CDR1 LNHDA, CDR2 SQIVND (reference sequence). CDR3 DNA sequence: TGTGCCAGTAGTACCGGGACCGCTGATGAAAAACTGTTTTTT. It encodes CASSTGTADEKLFF.

The V gene is TRBV9, the J gene TRBJ1-1; D gene ambiguous. Looked up from germline, CDR1 is SGDLS and CDR2 is YYNGEE. This CDR3 is 15 amino acids long. V was trimmed by 0 bases and J by 0 bases, leaving 9 bases between them. Here the CDR3 DNA reads TGTGCCAGCAGCGTAGGGGAACTCATGAACACTGAAGCTTTCTTT. Protein sequence: CASSVGELMNTEAFF. The full variable domain, its missing parts supplied by reference TRBV9 and TRBJ1-1, is DSGVTQTPKHLITATGQRVTLRCSPRSGDLSVYWYQQSLDQGLQFLIQYYNGEERAKGNILERFSAQQFPDLHSELNLSSLELGDSALYFCASSVGELMNTEAFFGQGTRLTVV.

The V call is TRBV2, the J call TRBJ1-3; D uncertain. The germline CDR1 and CDR2 sequences are SNHLY and FYNNEI. Between the trimmed V and J ends, which lost 0 bases and 0 bases, there was a span of 15 bases. There are 18 residues in the CDR3. The CDR3 DNA reads TGTGCCAGCAGTGAAGCGCACGGGAGATCCTTCTCTGGAAACACCATATATTTT. Amino acid sequence: CASSEAHGRSFSGNTIYF.

The sample holds one count of this clone. This rearrangement joins TRBV15 to TRBJ2-7, with unresolved D. Per the germline V gene, CDR1 is LNHNV and CDR2 is YYDKDF (reference sequence). V lost 0 bases to trimming and J lost 3 bases, with 18 bases between them. The CDR3 contains 17 residues. CDR3 loop: CATSRDRRPGIHYEQYF. CDR3 in DNA: TGTGCCACCAGCAGAGATCGTAGACCTGGGATTCACTACGAGCAGTACTTC.

The rearrangement joins TRBV7-5 to TRBJ1-2; the table's TRBD1 call for D was not verified on the DNA. TRBV7-5 constitutes a pseudogene. The CDR3 totals 19 residues. The CDR3 protein is CVRSLAVGRVILANYGYTF. The CDR3 DNA is TGTGTCAGAAGCTTAGCGGTGGGGCGCGTGATTCTCGCTAACTATGGCTACACCTTC.

This chain uses TRBV11-3 with TRBJ2-1; D is ambiguous. CDR1 is SGHNT, CDR2 YENEEA, per germline. Trimming removed 1 base from V and 1 base from J, with 8 bases in between. The CDR3 is 15 amino acids. The CDR3 protein is CASSLGPGSYNEQFF. The CDR3 DNA reads TGTGCCAGCAGCTTAGGTCCAGGTTCCTACAATGAGCAGTTCTTC.

This chain connects TRBV19 to TRBJ1-5; unclear D gene. The CDR3 is 15 amino acids. V lost 3 bases and J lost 7, with 16 bases in between. The germline V gene has CDR1 LNHDA and CDR2 SQIVND (reference sequence). CDR3 in amino acids: CASSIRRGPGQPQHF. For the CDR3, the DNA is TGTGCCAGTAGTATCCGACGAGGGCCGGGACAGCCCCAGCATTTT. Variable domain in full (rest from reference TRBV19 and TRBJ1-5): DGGITQSPKYLFRKEGQNVTLSCEQNLNHDAMYWYRQDPGQGLRLIYYSQIVNDFQKGDIAEGYSVSREKKESFPLTVTSAQKNPTAFYLCASSIRRGPGQPQHFGDGTRLSIL.

The genes are TRBV5-1 and TRBJ2-3; D is uncertain. Trimming removed 0 bases at V and 5 bases at J, with 10 bases between. The germline CDR1 and CDR2 sequences are SGHRS and YFSETQ. This CDR3 has 14 residues. CDR3 DNA sequence: TGCGCCAGCAGCTTGGTTAGTAGACTAGATACGCAGTATTTT. This codes for CASSLVSRLDTQYF.

The V and J genes are TRBV7-3 and TRBJ2-4; D gene ambiguous. Germline V lookup: CDR1 SGHTA, CDR2 FQGTGA. Trimming took off 5 bases at V and 9 bases at J, with 14 bases between the two ends. This CDR3 spans 13 amino acids. The CDR3 region has the DNA TGTGCCAGCAGCCCCCGCCCAAACGGCATTCAGTACTTC. Translated, it gives CASSPRPNGIQYF. Looking up the rest from reference TRBV7-3 and TRBJ2-4 gives the full variable domain: GAGVSQTPSNKVTEKGKYVELRCDPISGHTALYWYRQSLGQGPEFLIYFQGTGAADDSGLPNDRFFAVRPEGSVSTLKIQRTERGDSAVYLCASSPRPNGIQYFGAGTRLSVL.

V is TRBV29-1 and J is TRBJ1-1; possible D gene TRBD1, 5 bases. CDR1 is SQVTM and CDR2 is ANQGSEA in the germline V gene. Trimming removed 5 bases from V and 5 bases from J, with 15 bases in between. This CDR3 contains 13 residues. The CDR3 loop reads CSVLWGGRTEAFF. DNA for the CDR3: TGCAGCGTTTTATGGGGCGGGAGAACTGAAGCTTTCTTT.

The rearrangement joins TRBV19 to TRBJ1-1, with TRBD1 matching over 9 bases. With V trimmed by 7 bases and J by 0 bases, 6 bases remained unmatched. The CDR3 sequence is 15 residues long. Looked up from germline, CDR1 is LNHDA and CDR2 is SQIVND (reference sequence). The CDR3 here is CASNDRGSMNTEAFF. The CDR3 DNA reads TGTGCCAGTAACGACAGGGGGAGCATGAACACTGAAGCTTTCTTT.

The rearrangement joins TRBV27 to TRBJ1-4; no firm D call. This CDR3 spans 16 amino acids. Looked up from germline, CDR1 is MNHEY and CDR2 is SMNVEV (reference sequence). Trimming removed 4 bases at V and 3 bases at J, with 15 bases between. CDR3 sequence: CASSSLGSGPNEKLFF. The CDR3 DNA is TGTGCCAGCAGTTCGTTAGGGAGCGGGCCTAATGAAAAACTGTTTTTT.

The J gene is TRBJ1-2, the V gene TRBV27; 8 bases align to TRBD1. This CDR3 contains 14 residues. After removal of 5 bases from V and 4 bases from J, the junction contained 6 bases not matched to a gene. Germline V CDR1 and CDR2: MNHEY, SMNVEV (reference sequence). The CDR3 DNA follows: TGTGCCAGCAGTCCTGACAGGGGCGGCTATGGCTACACCTTC. It codes for CASSPDRGGYGYTF.

V usage is TRBV11-2 and J usage is TRBJ1-4; the D gene is possibly TRBD1 (5 bases). This CDR3 is built from 16 residues. The V gene lost 5 bases and the J gene lost 0 bases, with 13 bases spanning the gap. Germline-derived CDR1 and CDR2 are SGHAT and FQNNGV. The CDR3 is CASSPRGDATNEKLFF. The CDR3 coding sequence is TGTGCCAGCAGCCCACGGGGGGATGCAACTAATGAAAAACTGTTTTTT.

V usage is TRBV5-1 and J usage is TRBJ2-7; no definite D call. Deletions cut 5 bases from V and 1 base from J, with 10 bases between. The CDR3 extends over 13 amino acids. Germline loops: CDR1 SGHRS, CDR2 YFSETQ. The CDR3 spells CASSNTPSYEQYF. DNA for the CDR3: TGCGCCAGCAGTAATACCCCTTCCTACGAGCAGTACTTC.

Here the CDR3 reads CASSLDTGEAFF. The CDR3 DNA sequence: TGTGCCAGCAGCTTAGATACGGGTGAAGCTTTCTTT. The chain links TRBV7-3 to TRBJ1-1; D call uncertain. This CDR3 has 12 amino acids. CDR1 SGHTA and CDR2 FQGTGA come from the germline V gene. Between the trimmed V and J ends, which lost 2 bases and 7 bases, there was a span of 8 bases. Based on the CDR3 plus reference TRBV7-3 and TRBJ1-1, the full variable domain is GAGVSQTPSNKVTEKGKYVELRCDPISGHTALYWYRQSLGQGPEFLIYFQGTGAADDSGLPNDRFFAVRPEGSVSTLKIQRTERGDSAVYLCASSLDTGEAFFGQGTRLTVV.

The chain links TRBV6-6 to TRBJ1-5, with 8 bases matching TRBD1. The CDR3 is made up of 16 amino acids. CDR1 and CDR2 (germline): MNHNY, SVGAGI (reference sequence). Germline trimming cut 0 bases from V and 1 base from J; bases unmatched to any gene: 2. The CDR3 coding sequence is TGTGCCAGCAGTTACTCTCAGGGGGCGAGCAATCAGCCCCAGCATTTT. Protein sequence: CASSYSQGASNQPQHF.